This TCR beta chain is from a study of blood T cell repertoires in COVID-19. Turning to the study itself: Spain, Italy and the United States supplied samples that represented acute and convalescent COVID-19. The cDNA or gDNA used as material had been derived from T cells, B-cell-depleted T cells, or PBMCs.

In the original workflow: Scientists estimated how many nucleated cells there were by amplifying reference gene primers. Produced via immunoSEQ multiplex PCR; TCRdb's table is partial and in-frame only. V and J calls and clone size come straight from that table; D and trimming were deduced from the DNA. Seen here are about 240,000 clones, about nine tenths observed once, and the top ten hold around 5.9%. The CDR3 contains 15 residues. Germline-derived CDR1 and CDR2 are MNHEY and SMNVEV (reference sequence). Trimming shortened V by 5 bases and J by 4 bases, and 15 bases separated the two germline ends.

This chain links TRBV27 with TRBJ1-5, with a tentative D call TRBD1 (5 bases). This clonotype originated in a man in his fifties or sixties with acute or convalescent COVID-19. The sequencing sample was made of peripheral blood. CDR3 protein: CASSGLGGGNQPQHF. Written as DNA, the CDR3 is TGTGCCAGCAGTGGGCTGGGGGGAGGGAATCAGCCCCAGCATTTT.